A single sample is the source of the 10 T cell receptor beta chains below, sequenced in a study of cytomegalovirus exposure and HLA in healthy donors (dated by TCRdb to 2017 to 2019). The receptor library was made with the immunoSEQ multiplex PCR assay. The multiplex PCR relied on a mix of 60 forward primers for TCR Vbeta segments and 13 reverse primers for TCR Jbeta segments. This immuneACCESS table, as held by TCRdb, lists in-frame sequences with V and J called but not all clones. Of the missing ones, under half trace to an unresolved V gene in checked studies; the others have no known cause. The sample table contains 100,000 to 150,000 clones; only one count was recorded for 60% to 85% of them. The biggest ten clones account for approximately 1.5% of the sample. Source material: PBMCs. The receptors were sampled from a woman between 35 and 50 years old in good health and CMV-seronegative.

The V call is TRBV7-2, the J call TRBJ2-3, with no clear D. From germline, CDR1 is SGHTA and CDR2 FQGNSA. Deletions cut 1 base from V and 2 bases from J, with 7 bases between. The CDR3 runs to 14 residues. Here the CDR3 reads CASSLGPVTDTQYF. The CDR3 DNA is TGTGCCAGCAGCTTAGGTCCAGTCACAGATACGCAGTATTTT. Together with reference TRBV7-2 and TRBJ2-3, the CDR3 gives the full variable domain: GAGVSQSPSNKVTEKGKDVELRCDPISGHTALYWYRQSLGQGLEFLIYFQGNSAPDKSGLPSDRFSAERTGGSVSTLTIQRTQQEDSAVYLCASSLGPVTDTQYFGPGTRLTVL.

This clone has just a few counts. The V and J genes are TRBV5-4 and TRBJ1-4; 7 nucleotides match TRBD1. V gave up 4 bases and J gave up 5 bases; unmatched junction bases: 5. The CDR3 covers 14 residues. From germline, CDR1 is SGHNT and CDR2 YYREEE (reference sequence). This CDR3 reads CASSPGTENEKLFF. CDR3 nucleotide sequence: TGTGCCAGCAGCCCCGGGACAGAAAATGAAAAACTGTTTTTT.

The chain is built from TRBV7-9 and TRBJ1-6; D remains ambiguous. V lost 6 bases and J 13 bases, leaving 13 bases between the germline ends. The CDR3 contains 12 residues. Germline V gene sequence: CDR1 SEHNR, CDR2 FQNEAQ (reference sequence). The CDR3 nucleotides are TGTGCCAGCAGAGTAGGAGCGTCCCCCCTCCACTTT. This translates into CASRVGASPLHF.

This chain uses TRBV4-2 with TRBJ1-2; the D is unclear. Trimming cost V 0 bases and J 3 bases, with 14 bases left between them. Germline V CDR1 and CDR2: LGHNA, YNFKEQ. There are 16 residues in the CDR3. CDR3: CASSQDVGSPHYGYTF. CDR3 in DNA: TGTGCCAGCAGCCAAGATGTTGGCTCCCCTCACTATGGCTACACCTTC.

The chain uses TRBV6-5 and TRBJ1-1; TRBD1 matches at 9 bases. The germline V gene encodes CDR1 MNHEY and CDR2 SVGAGI. The CDR3 has 15 residues. Trimming at V came to 0 bases and at J to 11 bases, leaving 10 bases not matched to a gene. Written as DNA, the CDR3 is TGTGCCAGCAGTTACTCTGGGACAGGGAACCTGGGCGCTTTCTTT. It yields the protein CASSYSGTGNLGAFF.

V is TRBV2 and J is TRBJ1-2; D not certain. CDR1 SNHLY and CDR2 FYNNEI come from the germline V gene. Between the trimmed V and J ends, which lost 8 bases and 8 bases, there was a span of 15 bases. The CDR3 is made up of 12 amino acids. This chain's CDR3 is CASHALTGGYTF. The CDR3 region has the DNA TGTGCCAGCCACGCGTTAACGGGAGGCTACACCTTC.

This chain joins TRBV9 and TRBJ2-3, with D unresolved. Trimming cost V 1 base and J 5 bases, with 5 bases left between them. The CDR3 extends over 12 amino acids. In germline, CDR1 is SGDLS, CDR2 YYNGEE. This CDR3 reads CASSVIIDTQYF. Here the CDR3 DNA reads TGTGCCAGCAGCGTAATCATAGATACGCAGTATTTT.

This clone was detected once. V gene TRBV9 combines with J gene TRBJ1-6; a weak D match, TRBD1 (6 bases). V lost 2 bases to trimming and J lost 6 bases, with 15 bases between them. CDR1 and CDR2 from the germline V gene are SGDLS and YYNGEE. This CDR3 has 16 residues. CDR3 DNA: TGTGCCAGCAGCGTGACACCGGGACATCCTAATTCACCCCTCCACTTT. Protein sequence: CASSVTPGHPNSPLHF.

This chain uses TRBV6-5 with TRBJ1-1, with D perhaps TRBD1 (5 bases). The CDR3 is 14 residues long. Looked up from germline, CDR1 is MNHEY and CDR2 is SVGAGI. Deletions cut 2 bases from V and 2 bases from J, with 9 bases between. The DNA of the CDR3 is TGTGCCAGCAGTTACGGGGGGGAAAACACTGAAGCTTTCTTT. Protein sequence: CASSYGGENTEAFF.

This chain uses TRBV6-1 with TRBJ1-2, with D uncertain. Germline loops: CDR1 MNHNS, CDR2 SASEGT. The CDR3 is 14 amino acids. V shed 2 bases and J shed 8 bases, with 15 bases lying between them. CDR3 sequence: CASSENEGKGGYTF. The DNA for the CDR3 is TGTGCCAGCAGTGAAAATGAGGGAAAAGGAGGCTACACCTTC.